This T cell receptor beta chain was recorded in a study of blood T cells in healthy people across ages. Study-wide results and caveats: Measured against age, TCR beta diversity per million T cells decreased in a roughly linear manner.

This clonotype has a handful of counts. The antigen is undetermined. A read error may account for a junction end that differs from germline. A sample-barcoded 5' primer and a J-beta primer mix were used in a second PCR of roughly 7 to 11 cycles. Tagging of each cDNA molecule was performed by a template-switch adaptor with 12 random nucleotides. TCRdb reprocessed the 5' RACE reads via MiXCR and lists one record per CDR3 protein. The repertoire holds hundreds of thousands of distinct CDR3 sequences, under 30% seen once, with around 10% in the top ten. CDR1 SGHTA and CDR2 FQGNSA come from the germline V gene. CDR3 size: 13 residues. This sample was also put to use in a study of T cells of mothers and their children. That paper notes: Three healthy Caucasian mothers and their six children were the donors. Researchers report slightly higher, though non-significant, overlap in related mother-child pairs than in unrelated pairs.

The TCR was taken from a boy between 10 and 17 years old in good health. The sequenced sample was blood. The V call is TRBV7-2, the J call TRBJ2-5; D unresolved. The CDR3 sequence is CASSPYNPFDPVF. CDR3 in DNA: TGTGCCAGCAGCCCCTATAACCCCTTTGACCCAGTCTTC.